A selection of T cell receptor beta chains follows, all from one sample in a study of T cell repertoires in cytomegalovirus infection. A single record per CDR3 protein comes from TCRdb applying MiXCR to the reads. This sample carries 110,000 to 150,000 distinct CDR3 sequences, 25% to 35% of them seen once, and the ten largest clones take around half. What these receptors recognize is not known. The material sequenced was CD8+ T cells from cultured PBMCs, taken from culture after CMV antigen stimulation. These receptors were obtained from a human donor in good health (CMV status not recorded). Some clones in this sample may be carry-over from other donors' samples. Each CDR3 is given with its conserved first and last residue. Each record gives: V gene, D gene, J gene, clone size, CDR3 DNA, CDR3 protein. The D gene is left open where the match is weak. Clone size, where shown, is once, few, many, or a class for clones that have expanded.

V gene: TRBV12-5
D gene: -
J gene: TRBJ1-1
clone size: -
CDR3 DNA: TGTGCTAGTGGTTTGGTACAAACTGAAGCTTTCTTT
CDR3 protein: CASGLVQTEAFF

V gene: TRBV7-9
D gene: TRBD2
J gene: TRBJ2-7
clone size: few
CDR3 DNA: TGTGCCATCGGGGGGGACCTCTCCTACGAGCAGTACTTC
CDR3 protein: CAIGGDLSYEQYF

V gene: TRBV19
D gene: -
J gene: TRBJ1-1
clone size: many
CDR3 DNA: TGTGCCAGTAGTGTGGACGGGGGCTCGGTAGCTTTCTTT
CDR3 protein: CASSVDGGSVAFF

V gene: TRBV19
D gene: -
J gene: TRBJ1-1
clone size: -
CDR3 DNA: TGTGCCAGTAGTATCGATTGGGGGGACACTGAAGCTTTCTTT
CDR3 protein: CASSIDWGDTEAFF

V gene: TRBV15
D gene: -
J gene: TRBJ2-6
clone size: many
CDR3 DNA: TGTGCCACCAGCTCCCGCGCGCGGGACGGGGCCAACGTCCTGACTTTC
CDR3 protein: CATSSRARDGANVLTF

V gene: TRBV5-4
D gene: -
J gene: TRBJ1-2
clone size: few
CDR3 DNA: TGTGCCAGCAGCTTGGGTTCGGGACCCGAATATGGCTACACCTTC
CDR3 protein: CASSLGSGPEYGYTF

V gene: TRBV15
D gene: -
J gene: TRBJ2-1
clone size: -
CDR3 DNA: TGTGCCACCAGTCATTCCGCGGGACAGCTCTACAATGAGCAGTTCTTC
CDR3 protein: CATSHSAGQLYNEQFF

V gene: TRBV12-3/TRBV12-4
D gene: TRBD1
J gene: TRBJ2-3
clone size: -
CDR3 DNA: TGTGCCAGCAGTTTTGGGACAGGCCCAGATACGCAGTATTTT
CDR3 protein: CASSFGTGPDTQYF

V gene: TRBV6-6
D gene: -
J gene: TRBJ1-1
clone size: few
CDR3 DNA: TGTGCCAGCAGTTATATTATGAGTGAAGCTTTCTTT
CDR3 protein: CASSYIMSEAFF

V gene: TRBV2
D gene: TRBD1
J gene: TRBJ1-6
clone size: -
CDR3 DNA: TGTGCCAGCAGTCCCGGGACAGAGATGTCCTATAATTCACCCCTCCACTTT
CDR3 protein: CASSPGTEMSYNSPLHF

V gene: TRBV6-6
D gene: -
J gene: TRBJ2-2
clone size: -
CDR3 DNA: TGTGCCAGCAGTTACTCGACTGGAAACACCGGGGAGCTGTTTTTT
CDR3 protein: CASSYSTGNTGELFF

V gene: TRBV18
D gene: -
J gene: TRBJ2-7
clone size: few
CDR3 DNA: TGTGCCAGCTCAGATGACAAATACGAGCAGTACTTC
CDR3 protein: CASSDDKYEQYF

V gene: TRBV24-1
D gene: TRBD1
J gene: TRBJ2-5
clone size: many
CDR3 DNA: TGTGCCACCAGTGATTACAGGGGATTGGAGACCCAGTACTTC
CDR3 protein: CATSDYRGLETQYF

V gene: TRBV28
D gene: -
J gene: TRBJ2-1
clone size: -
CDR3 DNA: TGTGCCAGCAGTTTCCGAGGGGTTAGGGGGGATGAGCAGTTCTTC
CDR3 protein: CASSFRGVRGDEQFF

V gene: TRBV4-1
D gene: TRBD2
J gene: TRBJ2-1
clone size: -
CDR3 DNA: TGCGCCAGCAGCCCCAAAGCTAGCGGGGGCTACAATGAGCAGTTCTTC
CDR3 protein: CASSPKASGGYNEQFF

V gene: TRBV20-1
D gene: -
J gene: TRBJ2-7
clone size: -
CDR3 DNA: TGCAGTGCACCTCGGGACGGGGGATTATACGAGCAGTACTTC
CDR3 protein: CSAPRDGGLYEQYF

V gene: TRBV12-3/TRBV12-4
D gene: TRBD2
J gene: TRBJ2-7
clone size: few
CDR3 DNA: TGTGCCAGCAGTTCCCCCGGGACTAGCCCCCTCCCCAGCCCCTACGAGCAGTACTTC
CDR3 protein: CASSSPGTSPLPSPYEQYF

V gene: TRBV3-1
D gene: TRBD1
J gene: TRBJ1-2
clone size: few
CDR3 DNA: TGTGCCAGCAGACCTACAGGGGACTATGGCTACACCTTC
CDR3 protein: CASRPTGDYGYTF

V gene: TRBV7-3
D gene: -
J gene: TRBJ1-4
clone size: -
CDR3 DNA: TGTGCCAGCAGCTTAGGACGGGGTAATGAAAAACTGTTTTTT
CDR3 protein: CASSLGRGNEKLFF

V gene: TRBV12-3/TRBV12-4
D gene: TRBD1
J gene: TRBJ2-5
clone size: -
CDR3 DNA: TGTGCCAGCAGTTTGGGCCGGCAGGGGGTCTGGGAGACCCAGTACTTC
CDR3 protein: CASSLGRQGVWETQYF

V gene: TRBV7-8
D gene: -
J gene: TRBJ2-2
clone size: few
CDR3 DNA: TGTGCCAGCAGCCCATCCTACAGTCTCACCGGGGAGCTGTTTTTT
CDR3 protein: CASSPSYSLTGELFF

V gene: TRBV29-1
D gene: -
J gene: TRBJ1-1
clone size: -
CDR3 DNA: TGCAGCGACGGAACCCGGACCCCGAACACTGAAGCTTTCTTT
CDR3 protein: CSDGTRTPNTEAFF

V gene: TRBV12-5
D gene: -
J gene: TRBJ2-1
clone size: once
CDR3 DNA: TGTGCTAGTGGGACCGGCAAGATTGAGCAGTTCTTC
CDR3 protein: CASGTGKIEQFF

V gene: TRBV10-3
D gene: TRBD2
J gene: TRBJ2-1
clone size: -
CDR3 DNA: TGTGCCATCAGTGAGAAGCGGGGGGAATCCTACAATGAGCAGTTCTTC
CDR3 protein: CAISEKRGESYNEQFF

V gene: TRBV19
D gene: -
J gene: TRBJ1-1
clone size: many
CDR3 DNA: TGTGCCAGTAGTAACCCAATCCGCGGCGCTGAAGCTTTCTTT
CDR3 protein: CASSNPIRGAEAFF

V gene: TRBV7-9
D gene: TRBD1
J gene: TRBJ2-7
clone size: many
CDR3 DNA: TGTGCCAGCAGCTCCCCGGGACAGGTATACGAGCAGTACTTC
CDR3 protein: CASSSPGQVYEQYF

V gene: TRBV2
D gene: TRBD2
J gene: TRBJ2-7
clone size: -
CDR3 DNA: TGTGCCAGCAGCCCCGGGACTAGAGGGTTGTACTTC
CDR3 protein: CASSPGTRGLYF

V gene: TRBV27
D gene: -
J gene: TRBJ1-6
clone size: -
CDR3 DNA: TGTGCCAGCAGTCGCTTGAAAACTTGGACCCAGAGTAATAATTCACCCCTCCACTTT
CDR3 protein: CASSRLKTWTQSNNSPLHF

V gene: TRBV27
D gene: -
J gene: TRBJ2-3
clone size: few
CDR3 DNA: TGTGCCAGCAGTTTAGCGGGTCGGGGCACAGATACGCAGTATTTT
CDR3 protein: CASSLAGRGTDTQYF

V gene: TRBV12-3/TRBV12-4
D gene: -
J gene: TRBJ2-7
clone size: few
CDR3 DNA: TGTGCCAGCAGGCCCGGGTTTCCCTACGAGCAGTACTTC
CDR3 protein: CASRPGFPYEQYF

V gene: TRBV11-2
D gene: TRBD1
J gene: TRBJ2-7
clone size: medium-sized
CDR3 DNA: TGTGCCAGCACCTTGGGACAGGGGGCCAACGAGCAGTACTTC
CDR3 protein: CASTLGQGANEQYF

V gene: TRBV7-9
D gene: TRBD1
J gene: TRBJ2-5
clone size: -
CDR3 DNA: TGTGCCAGCAGCAGTAAGACAGGGGGTGAGGAGACCCAGTACTTC
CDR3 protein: CASSSKTGGEETQYF

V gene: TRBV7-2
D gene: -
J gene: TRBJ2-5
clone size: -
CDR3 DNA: TGTGCCAGCAGCTTAGCTCTGGGGGCTGAGACCCAGTACTTC
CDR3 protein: CASSLALGAETQYF

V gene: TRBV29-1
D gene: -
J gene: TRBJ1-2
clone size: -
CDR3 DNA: TGCAGCGTTGTGGACCCGCAACCCTTCTATGGCTACACCTTC
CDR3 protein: CSVVDPQPFYGYTF

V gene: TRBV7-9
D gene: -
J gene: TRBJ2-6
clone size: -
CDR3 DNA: TGTGCCAGCAGCCCGACCTCTGGGGCCAACGTCCTGACTTTC
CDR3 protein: CASSPTSGANVLTF

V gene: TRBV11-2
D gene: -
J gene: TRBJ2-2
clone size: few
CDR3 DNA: TGTGCCAGCAGCTTAGTGGTAGGGACGCACACCGGGGAGCTGTTTTTT
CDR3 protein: CASSLVVGTHTGELFF

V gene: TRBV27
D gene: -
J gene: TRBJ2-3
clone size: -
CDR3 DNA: TGTGCCAGCAGTTTCCAACTAGCTAGCACAGATACGCAGTATTTT
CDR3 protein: CASSFQLASTDTQYF

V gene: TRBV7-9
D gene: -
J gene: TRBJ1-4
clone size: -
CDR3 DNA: TGTGCCAGCAGCTCCGCCAACAGGGTGATATCGGCAAAACTGTTTTTT
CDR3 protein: CASSSANRVISAKLFF

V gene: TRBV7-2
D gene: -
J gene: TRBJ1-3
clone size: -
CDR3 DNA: TGTGCCAGCAGCCTGTATAGAGCCTCTGGAAACACCATATATTTT
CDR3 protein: CASSLYRASGNTIYF

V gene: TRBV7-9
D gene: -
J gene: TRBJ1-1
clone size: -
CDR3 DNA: TGTGCCAGCACCCAGGAGAGTTACACTGAAGCTTTCTTT
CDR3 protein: CASTQESYTEAFF

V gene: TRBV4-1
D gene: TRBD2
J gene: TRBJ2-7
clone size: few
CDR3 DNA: TGCGCCAGCAGCCAAGAAGGGGCGGGGGGCTACTCCTACGAGCAGTACTTC
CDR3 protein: CASSQEGAGGYSYEQYF

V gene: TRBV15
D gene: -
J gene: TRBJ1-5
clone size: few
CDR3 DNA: TGTGCCACCAGCAGAGATTCCCCCGAGAGCAATCAGCCCCAGCATTTT
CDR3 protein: CATSRDSPESNQPQHF

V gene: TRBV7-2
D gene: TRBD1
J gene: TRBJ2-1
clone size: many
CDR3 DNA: TGTGCCAGCAGCTTGGGACAGGGATACAATGAGCAGTTCTTC
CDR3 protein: CASSLGQGYNEQFF

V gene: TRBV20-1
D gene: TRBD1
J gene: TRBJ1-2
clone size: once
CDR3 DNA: TGCAGTGCTAGACGGGATGGACAGGGGGTAAACTATGGCTACACCTTC
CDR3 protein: CSARRDGQGVNYGYTF

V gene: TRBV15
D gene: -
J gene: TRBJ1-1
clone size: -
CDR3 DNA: TGTGCCACCAGCAGATTGGACGGGTTGAACACTGAAGCTTTCTTT
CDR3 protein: CATSRLDGLNTEAFF

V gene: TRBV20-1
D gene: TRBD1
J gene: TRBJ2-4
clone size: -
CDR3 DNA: TGCAGTGCCAAATCCGGGACAGGGGTTACGGACATTCAGTACTTC
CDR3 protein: CSAKSGTGVTDIQYF

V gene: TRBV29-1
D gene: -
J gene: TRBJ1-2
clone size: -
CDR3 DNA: TGCAGCGTTCCAGGGCTAACTGGCTACACCTTC
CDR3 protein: CSVPGLTGYTF

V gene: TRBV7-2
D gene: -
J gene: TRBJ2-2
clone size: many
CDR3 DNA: TGTGCCAGCAGCTTAGTTCCGGGACACAAGGGACTCACCGGGGAGCTGTTTTTT
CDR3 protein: CASSLVPGHKGLTGELFF

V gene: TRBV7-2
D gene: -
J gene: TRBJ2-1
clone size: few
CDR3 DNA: TGTGCCAGCAGCCAGATGGGCCACAATGAGCAGTTCTTC
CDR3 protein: CASSQMGHNEQFF

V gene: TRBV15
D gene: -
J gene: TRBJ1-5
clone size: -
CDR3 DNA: TGTGCCACCAGCAGACGCAGGGACGTAAGCAATCAGCCCCAGCATTTT
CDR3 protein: CATSRRRDVSNQPQHF

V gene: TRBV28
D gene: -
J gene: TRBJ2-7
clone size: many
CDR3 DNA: TGTGCCAGCACCCGCGGGACAGCTTCCTACGAGCAGTACTTC
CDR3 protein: CASTRGTASYEQYF

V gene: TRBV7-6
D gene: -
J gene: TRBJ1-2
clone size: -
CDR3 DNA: TGTGCCTGTTGCTCTGGCTACACCTTC
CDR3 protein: CACCSGYTF

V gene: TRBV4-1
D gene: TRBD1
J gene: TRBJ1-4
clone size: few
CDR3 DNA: TGCGCCAGCAGCCAAGGAGAGACAGGGTGGCGTGAAAAACTGTTTTTT
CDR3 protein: CASSQGETGWREKLFF

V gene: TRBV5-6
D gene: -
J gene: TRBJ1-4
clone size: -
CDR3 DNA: TGTGCCAGCAGCTTGTCGGGACGGCGGGAACGCGAAAAACTGTTTTTT
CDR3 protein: CASSLSGRREREKLFF

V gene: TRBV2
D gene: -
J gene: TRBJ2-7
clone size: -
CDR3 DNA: TGTGCCAGCAGTGACTACGGCTACGAGCAGTACTTC
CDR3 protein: CASSDYGYEQYF

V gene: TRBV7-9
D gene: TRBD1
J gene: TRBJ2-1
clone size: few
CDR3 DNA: TGTGCCAGCAGCTTGTTACAGGGGTATGAGCAGTTCTTC
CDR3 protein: CASSLLQGYEQFF

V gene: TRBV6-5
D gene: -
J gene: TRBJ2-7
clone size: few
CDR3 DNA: TGTGCCAGCAGTCGTCTAGCAGGGGGGACAGTATCGTACGAGCAGTACTTC
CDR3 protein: CASSRLAGGTVSYEQYF

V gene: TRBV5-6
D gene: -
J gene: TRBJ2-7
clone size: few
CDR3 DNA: TGTGCCAGCAGCTTCCAGGGCCCCTTCTACGAGCAGTACTTC
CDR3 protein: CASSFQGPFYEQYF

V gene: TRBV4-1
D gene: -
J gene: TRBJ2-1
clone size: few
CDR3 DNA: TGCGCCAGCAGCCAGGGGGGCGGGGGAGCTTACAATGAGCAGTTCTTC
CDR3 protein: CASSQGGGGAYNEQFF